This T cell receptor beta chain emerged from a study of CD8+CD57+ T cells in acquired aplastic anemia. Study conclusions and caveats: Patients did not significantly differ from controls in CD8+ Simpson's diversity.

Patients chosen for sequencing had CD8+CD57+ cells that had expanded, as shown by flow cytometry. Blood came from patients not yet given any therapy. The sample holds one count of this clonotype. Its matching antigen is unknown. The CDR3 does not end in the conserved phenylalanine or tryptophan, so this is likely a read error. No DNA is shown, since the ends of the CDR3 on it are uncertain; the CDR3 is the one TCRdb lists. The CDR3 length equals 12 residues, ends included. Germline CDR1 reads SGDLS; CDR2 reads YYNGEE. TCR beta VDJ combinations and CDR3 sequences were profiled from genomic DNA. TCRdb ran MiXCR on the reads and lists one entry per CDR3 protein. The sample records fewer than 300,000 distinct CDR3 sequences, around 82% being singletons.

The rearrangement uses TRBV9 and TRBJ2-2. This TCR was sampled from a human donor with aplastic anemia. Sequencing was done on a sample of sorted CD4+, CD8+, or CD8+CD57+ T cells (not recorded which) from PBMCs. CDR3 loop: CASSLGPWEMFS.